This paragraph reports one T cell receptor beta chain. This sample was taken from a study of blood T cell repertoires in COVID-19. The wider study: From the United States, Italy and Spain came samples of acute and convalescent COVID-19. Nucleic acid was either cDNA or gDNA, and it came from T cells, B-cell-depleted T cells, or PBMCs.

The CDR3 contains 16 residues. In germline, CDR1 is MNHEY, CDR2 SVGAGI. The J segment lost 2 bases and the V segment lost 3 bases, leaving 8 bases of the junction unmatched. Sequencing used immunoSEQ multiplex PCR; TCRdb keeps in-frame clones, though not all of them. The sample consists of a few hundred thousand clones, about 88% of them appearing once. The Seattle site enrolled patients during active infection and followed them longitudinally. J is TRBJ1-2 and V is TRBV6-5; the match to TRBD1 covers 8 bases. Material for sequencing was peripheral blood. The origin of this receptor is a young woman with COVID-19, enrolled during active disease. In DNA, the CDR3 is TGTGCCAGCAGTTATCTGGACAGGGCCGCGAACTATGGCTACACCTTC. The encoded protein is CASSYLDRAANYGYTF.